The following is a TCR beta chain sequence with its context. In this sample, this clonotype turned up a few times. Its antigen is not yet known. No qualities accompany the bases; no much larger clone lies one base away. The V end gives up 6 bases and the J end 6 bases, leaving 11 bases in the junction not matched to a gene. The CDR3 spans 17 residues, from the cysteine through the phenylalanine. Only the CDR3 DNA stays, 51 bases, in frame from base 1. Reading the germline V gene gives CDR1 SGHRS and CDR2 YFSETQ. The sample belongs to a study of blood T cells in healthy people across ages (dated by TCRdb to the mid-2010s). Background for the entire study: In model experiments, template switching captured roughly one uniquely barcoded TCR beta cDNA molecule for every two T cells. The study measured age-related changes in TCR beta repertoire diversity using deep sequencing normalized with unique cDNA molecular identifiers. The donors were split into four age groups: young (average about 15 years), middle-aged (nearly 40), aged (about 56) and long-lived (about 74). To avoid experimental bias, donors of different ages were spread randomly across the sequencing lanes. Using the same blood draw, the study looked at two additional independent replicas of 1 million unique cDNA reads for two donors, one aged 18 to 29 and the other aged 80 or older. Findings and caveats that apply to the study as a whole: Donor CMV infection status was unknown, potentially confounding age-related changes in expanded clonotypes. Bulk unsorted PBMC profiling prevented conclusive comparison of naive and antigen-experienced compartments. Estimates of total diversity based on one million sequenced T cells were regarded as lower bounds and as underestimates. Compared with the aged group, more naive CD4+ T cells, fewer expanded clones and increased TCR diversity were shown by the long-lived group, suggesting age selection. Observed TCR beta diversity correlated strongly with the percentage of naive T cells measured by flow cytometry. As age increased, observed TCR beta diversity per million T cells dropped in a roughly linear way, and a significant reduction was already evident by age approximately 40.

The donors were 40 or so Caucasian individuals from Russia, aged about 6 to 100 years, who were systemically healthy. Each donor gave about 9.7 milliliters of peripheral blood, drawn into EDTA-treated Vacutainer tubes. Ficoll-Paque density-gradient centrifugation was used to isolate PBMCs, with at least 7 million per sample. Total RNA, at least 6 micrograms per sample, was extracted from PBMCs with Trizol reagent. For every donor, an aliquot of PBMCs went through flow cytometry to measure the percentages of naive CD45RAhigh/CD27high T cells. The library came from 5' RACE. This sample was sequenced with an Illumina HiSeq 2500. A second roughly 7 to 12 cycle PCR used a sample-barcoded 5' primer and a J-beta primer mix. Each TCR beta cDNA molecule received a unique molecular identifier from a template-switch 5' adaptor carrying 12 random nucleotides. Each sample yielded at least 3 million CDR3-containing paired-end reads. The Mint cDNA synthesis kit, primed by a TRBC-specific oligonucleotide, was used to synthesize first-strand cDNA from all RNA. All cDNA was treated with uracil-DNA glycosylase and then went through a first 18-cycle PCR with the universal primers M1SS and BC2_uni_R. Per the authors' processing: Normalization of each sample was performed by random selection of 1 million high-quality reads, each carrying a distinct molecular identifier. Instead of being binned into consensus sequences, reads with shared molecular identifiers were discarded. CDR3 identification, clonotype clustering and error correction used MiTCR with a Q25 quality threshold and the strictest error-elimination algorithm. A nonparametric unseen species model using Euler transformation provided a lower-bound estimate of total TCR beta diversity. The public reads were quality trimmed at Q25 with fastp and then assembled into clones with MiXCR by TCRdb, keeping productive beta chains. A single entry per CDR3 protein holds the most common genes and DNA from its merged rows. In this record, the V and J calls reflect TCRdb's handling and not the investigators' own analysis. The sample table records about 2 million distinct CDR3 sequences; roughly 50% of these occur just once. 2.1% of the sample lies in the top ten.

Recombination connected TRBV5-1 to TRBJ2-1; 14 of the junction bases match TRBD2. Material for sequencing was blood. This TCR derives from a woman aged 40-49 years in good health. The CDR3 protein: CASTRLAGGTPLNEQFF. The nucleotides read TGCGCCAGCACGCGACTAGCGGGGGGGACCCCCCTCAATGAGCAGTTCTTC.